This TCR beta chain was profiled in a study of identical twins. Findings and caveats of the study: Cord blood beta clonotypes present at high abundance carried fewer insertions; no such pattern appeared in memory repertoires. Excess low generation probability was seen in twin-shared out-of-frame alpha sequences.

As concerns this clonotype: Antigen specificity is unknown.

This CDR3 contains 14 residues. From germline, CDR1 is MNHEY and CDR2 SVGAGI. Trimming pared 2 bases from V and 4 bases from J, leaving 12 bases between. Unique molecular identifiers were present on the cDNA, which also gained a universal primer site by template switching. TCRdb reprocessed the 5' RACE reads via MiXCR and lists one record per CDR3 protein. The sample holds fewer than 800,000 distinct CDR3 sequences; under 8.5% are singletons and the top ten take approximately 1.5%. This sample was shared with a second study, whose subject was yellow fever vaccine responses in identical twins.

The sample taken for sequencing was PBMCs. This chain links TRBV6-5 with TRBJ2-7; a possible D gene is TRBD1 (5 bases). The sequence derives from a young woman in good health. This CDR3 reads CASSYASGYYEQYV. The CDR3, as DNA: TGTGCCAGCAGTTACGCGTCAGGGTATTACGAGCAGTACGTC.